The clone carrying this T cell receptor (beta chain) showed up many times. The data were obtained in a study of human T cells and chemical hapten exposure. Germline V gene lookup returns CDR1 SGHRS and CDR2 YFSETQ. V trimming: 8 bases; J trimming: 1 base; junction bases outside the gene matches: 2. The CDR3 has 12 amino acids. TCRdb ran MiXCR on the RACE reads and lists one entry per CDR3 protein. The sample has 250,000 or so distinct CDR3 sequences, around 7.7% seen once. The time point denotes: pre-sensitization, week 0. Described treatment: therapeutic diphenylcyclopropenone sensitization with weekly scalp DPC.

The J gene is TRBJ2-5, the V gene TRBV5-1; TRBD1 matches 7 bases. The starting material was whole blood, obtained in connection with sensitization to the hapten diphenylcyclopropenone (DPC). The clonotype was recovered from a man between 18 and 29 years old with alopecia areata. Some clones in this sample may be carry-over from other donors' samples. The CDR3 spells CARGQPQETQYF. The CDR3 coding sequence is TGCGCCAGGGGACAGCCCCAAGAGACCCAGTACTTC.